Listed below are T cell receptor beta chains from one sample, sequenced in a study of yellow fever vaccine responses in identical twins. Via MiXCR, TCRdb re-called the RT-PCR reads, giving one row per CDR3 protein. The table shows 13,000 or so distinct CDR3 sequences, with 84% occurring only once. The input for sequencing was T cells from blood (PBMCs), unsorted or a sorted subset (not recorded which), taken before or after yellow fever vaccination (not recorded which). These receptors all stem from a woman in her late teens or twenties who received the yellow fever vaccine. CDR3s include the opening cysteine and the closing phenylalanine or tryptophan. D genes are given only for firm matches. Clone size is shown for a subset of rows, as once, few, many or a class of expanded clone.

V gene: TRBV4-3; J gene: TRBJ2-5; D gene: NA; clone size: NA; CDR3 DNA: TGCGCCAGCAGCCAAGAGCGGGGGCAGACCCAGTACTTC; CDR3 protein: CASSQERGQTQYF
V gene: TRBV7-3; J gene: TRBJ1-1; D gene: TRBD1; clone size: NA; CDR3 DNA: TGTGCCAGCAGCTTAAGGACAGGGATCAAGAACACTGAAGCTTTCTTT; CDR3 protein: CASSLRTGIKNTEAFF
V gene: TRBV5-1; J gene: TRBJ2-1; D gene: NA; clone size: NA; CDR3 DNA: TGCGCCAGCAGCTTAGGACAGTACAATGAGCAGTTCTTC; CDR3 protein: CASSLGQYNEQFF
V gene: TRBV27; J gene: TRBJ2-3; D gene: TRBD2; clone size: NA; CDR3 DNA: TGTGCCAGCAAAACGACTAGCAGTACGCAGTATTTT; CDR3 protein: CASKTTSSTQYF
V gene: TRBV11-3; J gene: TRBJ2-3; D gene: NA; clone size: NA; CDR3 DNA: TGTGCCAGCAGCTTAAACAGCAACACAGATACGCAGTATTTT; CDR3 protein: CASSLNSNTDTQYF
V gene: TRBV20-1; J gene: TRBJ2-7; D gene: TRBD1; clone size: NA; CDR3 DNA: TGCAGTGCTAGATCCGACAGGGGGTACGAGCAGTACTTC; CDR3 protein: CSARSDRGYEQYF
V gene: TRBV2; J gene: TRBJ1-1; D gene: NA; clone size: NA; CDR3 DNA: TGTGCCAGCGTTTTGCCGGATGGAGCTTTCTTT; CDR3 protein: CASVLPDGAFF
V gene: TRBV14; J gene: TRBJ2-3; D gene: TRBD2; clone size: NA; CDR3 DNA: TGTGCCAGCAGCCAAGATTTAGCGGGACATGGTGATACGCAGTATTTT; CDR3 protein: CASSQDLAGHGDTQYF
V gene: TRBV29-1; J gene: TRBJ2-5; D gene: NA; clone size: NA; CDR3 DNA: TGCAGCGTTGATGGCCAGGGCAATAGGTACCAAGAGACCCAGTACTTC; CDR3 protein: CSVDGQGNRYQETQYF
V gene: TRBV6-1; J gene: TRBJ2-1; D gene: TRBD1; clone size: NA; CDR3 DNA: TGTGCCTGCAACCGGGACAGGGTTAACAATGAGCAGTTCTTC; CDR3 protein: CACNRDRVNNEQFF
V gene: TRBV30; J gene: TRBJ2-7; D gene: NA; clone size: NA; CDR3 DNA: TGTGCCTGGAGTGGGGGAGTGGGAGTAGCAGAGCAGTACTTC; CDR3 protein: CAWSGGVGVAEQYF
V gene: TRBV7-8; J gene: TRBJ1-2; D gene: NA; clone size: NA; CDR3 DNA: TGTGCCAGCAGCTTAGGGGCAACTAACTATGGCTACACCTTC; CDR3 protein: CASSLGATNYGYTF
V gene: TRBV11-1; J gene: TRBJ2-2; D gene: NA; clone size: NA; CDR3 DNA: TGTGCCAGCAGCGGGGGGACACATAGCACCGGGGAGCTGTTTTTT; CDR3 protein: CASSGGTHSTGELFF
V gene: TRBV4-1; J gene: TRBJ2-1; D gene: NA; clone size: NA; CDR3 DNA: TGCGCCAGCAGCCAAGAATCCGCTAGTCATTTATACAATGAGCAGTTCTTC; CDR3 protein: CASSQESASHLYNEQFF
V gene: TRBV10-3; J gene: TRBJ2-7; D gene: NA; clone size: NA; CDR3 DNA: TGTGCCATCGGGGTCCCCGGACAGAAGCTTGGGGAGCAGTACTTC; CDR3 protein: CAIGVPGQKLGEQYF
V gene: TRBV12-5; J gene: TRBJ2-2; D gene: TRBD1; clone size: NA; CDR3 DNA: TGTGCTAGTGGTTTGGTAGACAGGGGGTTAGTAAACACCGGGGAGCTGTTTTTT; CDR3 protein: CASGLVDRGLVNTGELFF
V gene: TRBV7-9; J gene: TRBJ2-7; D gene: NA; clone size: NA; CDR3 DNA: TGTGCCAGCAGTACCGGGACTTTCTACGAGCAGTACTTC; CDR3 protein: CASSTGTFYEQYF
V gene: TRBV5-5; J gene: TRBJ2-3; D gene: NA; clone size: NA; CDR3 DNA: TGTGCCAGCAGCCTCAGGGGTGCAGATACGCAGTATTTT; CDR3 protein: CASSLRGADTQYF
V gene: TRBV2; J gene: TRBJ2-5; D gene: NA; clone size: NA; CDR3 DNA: TGTGCCAGCAGTGAATCCAGGGTCCAAGAGACCCAGTACTTC; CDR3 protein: CASSESRVQETQYF
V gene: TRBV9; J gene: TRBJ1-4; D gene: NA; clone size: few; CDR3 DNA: TGTGCCAGCAGCGTAACTAAGGCAACTAATGAAAAACTGTTTTTT; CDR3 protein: CASSVTKATNEKLFF
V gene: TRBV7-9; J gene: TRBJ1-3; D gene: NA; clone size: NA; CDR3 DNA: TGTGCCAGCAGCTTCCCCGACAAGGGTTTTGGAAACACCATATATTTT; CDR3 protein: CASSFPDKGFGNTIYF
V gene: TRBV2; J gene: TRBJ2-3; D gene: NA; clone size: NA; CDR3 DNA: TGTGCCAGCAGTTGGGATAGCACAGATACGCAGTATTTT; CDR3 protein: CASSWDSTDTQYF
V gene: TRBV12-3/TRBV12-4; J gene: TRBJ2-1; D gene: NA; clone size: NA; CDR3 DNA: TGTGCCAGCAGGCGGGACAGCGACCCCAATGAGCAGTTCTTC; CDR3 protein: CASRRDSDPNEQFF
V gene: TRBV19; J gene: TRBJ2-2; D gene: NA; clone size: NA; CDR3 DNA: TGTGCCAGTAGGTGGTACACCGGGGAGCTGTTTTTT; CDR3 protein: CASRWYTGELFF
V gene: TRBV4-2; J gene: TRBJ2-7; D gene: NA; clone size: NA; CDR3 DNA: TGTGCCAGCAGTATGATGAAGATGGGGGAGCAGTACTTC; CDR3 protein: CASSMMKMGEQYF
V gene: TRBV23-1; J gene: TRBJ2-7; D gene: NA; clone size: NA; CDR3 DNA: TGCGCCAGCAGTCAAAGCTTCCGGGACAACGAGCAGTACTTC; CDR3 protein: CASSQSFRDNEQYF
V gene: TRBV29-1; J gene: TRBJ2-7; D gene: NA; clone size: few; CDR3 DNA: TGCAGCGTTGAGTCTGGGGGAATTAGCGAGCAGTACTTC; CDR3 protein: CSVESGGISEQYF
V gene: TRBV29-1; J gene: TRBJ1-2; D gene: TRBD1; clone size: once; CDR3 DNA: TGCAGCGTTGGACAGGGGTACTATGGCTACACCTTC; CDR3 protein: CSVGQGYYGYTF
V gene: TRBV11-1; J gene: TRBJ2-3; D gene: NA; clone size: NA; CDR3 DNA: TGTGCCAGCAGCCCACTCCGGGCAGATACGCAGTATTTT; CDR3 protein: CASSPLRADTQYF
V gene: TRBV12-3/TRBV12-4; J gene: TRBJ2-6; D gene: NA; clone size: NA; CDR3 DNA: TGTGCCAGCAGGAGCGACAGGTCTGGGGCCAACGTCCTGACTTTC; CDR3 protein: CASRSDRSGANVLTF
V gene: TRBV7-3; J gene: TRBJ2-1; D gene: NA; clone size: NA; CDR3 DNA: TGTGCCAGCAGCTTAAGACCCGCCGGGACACCTGGCAATGAGCAGTTCTTC; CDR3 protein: CASSLRPAGTPGNEQFF
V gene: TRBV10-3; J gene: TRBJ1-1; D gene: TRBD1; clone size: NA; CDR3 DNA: TGTGCCATCAGGGCCGGGACAGGGGGCGCGAACACTGAAGCTTTCTTT; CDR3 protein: CAIRAGTGGANTEAFF
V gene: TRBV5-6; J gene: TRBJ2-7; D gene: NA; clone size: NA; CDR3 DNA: TGTGCCAGCAGCTTGGACAACTACGAGCAGTACTTC; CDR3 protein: CASSLDNYEQYF
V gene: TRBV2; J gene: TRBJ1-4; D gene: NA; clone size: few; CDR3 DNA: TGTGCCAGCAGTGAATTGTTTGAAAAACTGTTTTTT; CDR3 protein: CASSELFEKLFF
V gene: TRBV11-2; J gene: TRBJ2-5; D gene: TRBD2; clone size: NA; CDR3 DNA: TGTGCCAGCAGCTTATTGGTAGCGGGAGAGGGGACCCAGTACTTC; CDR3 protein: CASSLLVAGEGTQYF
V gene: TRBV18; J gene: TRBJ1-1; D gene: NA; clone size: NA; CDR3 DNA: TGTGCCAGCTCACGAGCTGGCGTTCAGAACACTGAAGCTTTCTTT; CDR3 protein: CASSRAGVQNTEAFF
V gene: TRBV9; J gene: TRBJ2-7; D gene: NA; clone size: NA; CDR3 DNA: TGTGCCAGCAGCCCTTCTGCCGTGGCAGCATACGAGCAGTACTTC; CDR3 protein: CASSPSAVAAYEQYF
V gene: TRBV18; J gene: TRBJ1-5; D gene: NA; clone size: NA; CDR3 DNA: TGTGCCAGCTCGCCAAGGACAGAAAGAAATCAGCCCCAGCATTTT; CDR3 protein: CASSPRTERNQPQHF
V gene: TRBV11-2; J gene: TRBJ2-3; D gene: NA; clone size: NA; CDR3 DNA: TGTGCCAGCAGCTTAGTCAGGGGAGATACGCAGTATTTT; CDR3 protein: CASSLVRGDTQYF
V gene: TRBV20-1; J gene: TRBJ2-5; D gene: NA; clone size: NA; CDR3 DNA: TGCAGTGCTAGTCACCCCGAGGGCCTTAGGGAGACCCAGTACTTC; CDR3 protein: CSASHPEGLRETQYF
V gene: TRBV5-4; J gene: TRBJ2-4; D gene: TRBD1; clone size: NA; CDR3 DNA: TGTGCCAGCAGCTTGGTCGGCGGACAGGGGTACATTCAGTACTTC; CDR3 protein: CASSLVGGQGYIQYF
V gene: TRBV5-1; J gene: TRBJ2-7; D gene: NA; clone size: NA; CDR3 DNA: TGCGCCAGCAGCTTGGCTGAGGGACAAGTGCACGAGCAGTACTTC; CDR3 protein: CASSLAEGQVHEQYF
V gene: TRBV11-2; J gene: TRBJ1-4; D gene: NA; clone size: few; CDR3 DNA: TGTGCCAGCAGCTTATGGCGGAATGAAAAACTGTTTTTT; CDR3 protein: CASSLWRNEKLFF
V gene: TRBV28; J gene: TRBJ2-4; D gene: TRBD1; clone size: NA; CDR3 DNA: TGTGCCAGCAGTTCCACCGGGACAGGGGAGGCCAAAAACATTCAGTACTTC; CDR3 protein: CASSSTGTGEAKNIQYF
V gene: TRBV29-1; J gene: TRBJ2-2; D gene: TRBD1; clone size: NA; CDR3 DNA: TGCAGCGCCCGGGACAGTAACACCGGGGAGCTGTTTTTT; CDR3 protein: CSARDSNTGELFF
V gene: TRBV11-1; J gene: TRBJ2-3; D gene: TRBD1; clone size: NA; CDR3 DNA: TGTGCCAGCAGCCCAACAGGGGGCACAGATACGCAGTATTTT; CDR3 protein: CASSPTGGTDTQYF
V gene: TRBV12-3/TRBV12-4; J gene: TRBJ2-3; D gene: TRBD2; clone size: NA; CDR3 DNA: TGTGCCAGCAGTTTAGTCGGACTAGCGGGAGGTAATGATACGCAGTATTTT; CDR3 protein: CASSLVGLAGGNDTQYF
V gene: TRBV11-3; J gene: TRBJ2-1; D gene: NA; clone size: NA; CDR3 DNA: TGTGCCAGCAGCTTAGGGACAGCAAAGTCCTACAATGAGCAGTTCTTC; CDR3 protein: CASSLGTAKSYNEQFF
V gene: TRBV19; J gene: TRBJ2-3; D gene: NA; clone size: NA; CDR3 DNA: TGTGCCAGTAGTATCGGCCTTCCAGATACGCAGTATTTT; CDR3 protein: CASSIGLPDTQYF